This T cell receptor (beta chain) comes out of a study of cytomegalovirus exposure and HLA in healthy donors. The PCR employed 60 Vbeta primers together with 13 Jbeta primers. Sequenced by immunoSEQ multiplex PCR; TCRdb stores in-frame clones only, minus some. The sample lists about 130,000 clones; around 70% were seen once. The ends lost 6 bases at V and 5 bases at J; junction bases unmatched: 6. This CDR3 contains 14 residues. Looked up from germline, CDR1 is MNHEY and CDR2 is SVGAGI. The receptor's source is a human donor in good health. The chain couples TRBV6-5 to TRBJ2-3; the match to TRBD1 covers 9 bases. Sequences were obtained from PBMCs. The CDR3 is CASRNRGLRDTQYF. For the CDR3, the DNA is TGTGCCAGCAGAAACAGGGGGCTCAGAGATACGCAGTATTTT.